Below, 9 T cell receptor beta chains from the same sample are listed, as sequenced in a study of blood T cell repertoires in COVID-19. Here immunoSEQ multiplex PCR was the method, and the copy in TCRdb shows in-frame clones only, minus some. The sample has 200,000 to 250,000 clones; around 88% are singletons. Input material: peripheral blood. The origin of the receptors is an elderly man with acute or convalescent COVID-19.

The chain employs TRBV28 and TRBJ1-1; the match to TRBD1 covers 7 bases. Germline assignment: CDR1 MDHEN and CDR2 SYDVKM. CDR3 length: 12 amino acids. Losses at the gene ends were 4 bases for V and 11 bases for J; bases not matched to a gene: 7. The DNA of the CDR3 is TGTGCCAGCAGTTATTCCAGGGGGACGGCTTTCTTT. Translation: CASSYSRGTAFF.

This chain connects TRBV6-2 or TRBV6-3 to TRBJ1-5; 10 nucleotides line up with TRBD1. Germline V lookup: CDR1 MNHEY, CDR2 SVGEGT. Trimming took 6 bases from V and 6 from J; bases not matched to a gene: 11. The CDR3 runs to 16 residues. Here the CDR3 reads CASSPGQGGLGQPQHF. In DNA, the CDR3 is TGTGCCAGCAGCCCCGGACAGGGGGGATTGGGTCAGCCCCAGCATTTT.

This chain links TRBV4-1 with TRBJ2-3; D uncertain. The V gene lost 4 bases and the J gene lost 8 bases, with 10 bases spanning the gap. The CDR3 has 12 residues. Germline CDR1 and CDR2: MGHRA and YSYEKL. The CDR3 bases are TGCGCCAGCAGCCCCCGCGGCGGTACGCAGTATTTT. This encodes CASSPRGGTQYF.

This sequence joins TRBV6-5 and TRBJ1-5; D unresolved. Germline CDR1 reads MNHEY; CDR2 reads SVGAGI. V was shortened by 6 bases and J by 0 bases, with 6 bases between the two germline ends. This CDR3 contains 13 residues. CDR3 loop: CASSGGSNQPQHF. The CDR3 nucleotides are TGTGCCAGCAGCGGAGGTAGCAATCAGCCCCAGCATTTT.

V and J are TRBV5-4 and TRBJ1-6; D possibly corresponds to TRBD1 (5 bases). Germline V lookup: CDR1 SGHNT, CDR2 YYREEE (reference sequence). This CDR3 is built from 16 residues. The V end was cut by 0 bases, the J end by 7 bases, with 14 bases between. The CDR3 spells CASSLGGPGGNSPLHF. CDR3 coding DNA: TGTGCCAGCAGCTTGGGGGGCCCGGGGGGAAATTCACCCCTCCACTTT.

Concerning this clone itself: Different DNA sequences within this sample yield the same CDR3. This CDR3 reads CASSYSPGVQETQYF. The CDR3 nucleotides read TGTGCCAGCAGTTACTCTCCAGGGGTACAAGAGACCCAGTACTTC. The genes are TRBV6-5 and TRBJ2-5, with a possible D match to TRBD1 (6 bases). V was pared by 0 bases and J by 2 bases, with 10 bases between. The CDR3 spans 15 residues. Germline V lookup: CDR1 MNHEY, CDR2 SVGAGI.

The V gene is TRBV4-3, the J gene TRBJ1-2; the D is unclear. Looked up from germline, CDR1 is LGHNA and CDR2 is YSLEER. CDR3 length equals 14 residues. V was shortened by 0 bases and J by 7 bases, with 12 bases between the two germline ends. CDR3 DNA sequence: TGCGCCAGCAGCCAAGACGAGGGAAAGGGTGGCTACACCTTC. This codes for CASSQDEGKGGYTF.

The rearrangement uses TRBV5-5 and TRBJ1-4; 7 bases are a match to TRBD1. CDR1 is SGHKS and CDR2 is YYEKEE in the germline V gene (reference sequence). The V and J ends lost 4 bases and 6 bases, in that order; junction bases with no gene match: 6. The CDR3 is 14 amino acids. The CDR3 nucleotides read TGTGCCAGCAGCCAGACAGGGATTGATGAAAAACTGTTTTTT. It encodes CASSQTGIDEKLFF.

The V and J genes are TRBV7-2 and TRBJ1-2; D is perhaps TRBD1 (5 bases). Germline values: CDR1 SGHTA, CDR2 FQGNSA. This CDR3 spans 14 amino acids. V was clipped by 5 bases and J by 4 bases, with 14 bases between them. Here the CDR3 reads CASSMDTSGYGYTF. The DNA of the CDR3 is TGTGCCAGCAGCATGGACACGTCGGGCTATGGCTACACCTTC.